This T cell receptor (beta chain) was captured in a study of CD4 T cells in relation to SARS-CoV-2 and coronaviruses (dated by TCRdb to the early 2020s). Background for the entire study: In the ViraFEST assay, PBMCs were cultured with antigen for less than 12 days, after which TCR beta CDR3s were sequenced to identify clonal expansions specific to the antigen. An HIV-1 Nef peptide pool or a no-peptide culture served as the negative reference condition. Shared crossreactive spike epitopes were mapped to their HLA restriction using patient-derived lymphoblastoid cell lines. Memory CD4+ T cell crossreactivity between SARS-CoV-2 and common cold coronavirus spike proteins was assessed at the TCR clonotype level in the study. The Adaptive Biotechnologies TCR-sequencing kit was used to sequence samples from a few pre-COVID donors and the naive versus memory experiments, whereas other data were Illumina-based. A different TCR-beta assay, based on Illumina, was used to sequence expansion assays from other donors in the study. General study outcomes and caveats: Significantly weaker SARS-CoV-2-driven expansion was shown by crossreactive clones than by monoreactive clones, consistent with antigenic imprinting. Small numbers of patients and of tested TCRs limited the study. Because no donor provided both pre-pandemic and post-infection samples, tracing the source of pre-existing responses was limited. Approximately 69% of donors had memory CD4+ clonotypes that crossrecognized SARS-CoV-2 and at least one common cold coronavirus spike. Crossreactivity analysis centred on spike protein, so crossreactivity against other viral proteins was not assessed.

V loses 5 bases, J loses 2 bases, and the germline ends lie 9 bases apart. The CDR3 measures 13 amino acids from cysteine to phenylalanine. Left in the record is the CDR3 DNA by itself, 39 bases read in frame from the first base. CDR1 and CDR2 are drawn from the germline V gene: MNHEY, SVGAGI. This clone was detected only a few times. Its recognized antigen is unknown. It has no much larger one-base neighbor in the sample; base qualities were not kept. CD4+ T cells from unexposed donors were collected before the COVID-19 pandemic (2011-2018). After approximately eleven days of culture, CD4+ T cells were isolated with the EasySep CD4+ T cell isolation kit. As cell number allowed, CD4+ T cells from unexposed donors were tested for reactivity to SARS-CoV-2 S and N and to four common cold coronavirus spike pools. Two million PBMCs per well were cultured in IMDM with about 5% human AB serum and approximately 9.5 IU/ml IL-2. Half of the culture medium was replaced with fresh IL-2-containing medium on days 3 and 7. In general, every peptide culture condition was set up in three replicate wells. The leukapheresis product used for the unexposed donors was purchased from a commercial source. Ficoll-Paque PLUS gradient centrifugation was used to isolate PBMCs from either whole blood or leukapheresis product. The PBMCs went either fresh into the expansion assay or into cryopreservation at -140 degrees C. The QIAamp Micro DNA Kit was used to extract genomic DNA from the CD4+ T cells.

Libraries were constructed by the immunoSEQ multiplex PCR assay. From the authors' description of their analysis: Preprocessing removed nonproductive sequences and CDR3s not starting with C, not ending with F or W, or shorter than 7 amino acids. The MANAFEST web app identified antigen-specific clonotypes based on expansion compared with the reference and other culture wells. A clone counted as positive if significantly expanded in 2 of 3 replicate wells versus the reference culture at FDR below 0.05. Positive clones also required significant expansion versus all other tandem wells and an odds ratio above 5. CDR3 homology was measured as pairwise Levenshtein distance, computed with the stringdist R package after trimming three terminal residues from each end. This immuneACCESS table, as held by TCRdb, lists in-frame sequences with V and J called but not all clones. Of the missing ones, under half trace to an unresolved V gene in checked studies; the others have no known cause. V and J calls and clone size are those listed in that table; D and trimming were worked out from the DNA. The sample contains some 16,000 clones, roughly four fifths of them found a single time. Together, the top ten hold about 30% of the sample.

The origin of this receptor is a human donor in good health. The V gene is TRBV6-5 and the J gene is TRBJ1-1; the D region possibly corresponds to TRBD1 (5 bases align). Material for sequencing was CD4+ T cells from PBMCs, cultured in vitro. The nucleotides read TGTGCCAGCAGTCGGGACGGTAACACTGAAGCTTTCTTT. Its coded protein is CASSRDGNTEAFF.